Shown below are 30 T cell receptor beta chains from a single sample sequenced in a study of blood T cell repertoires in COVID-19. This table comes from immunoSEQ multiplex PCR, and its TCRdb copy is limited to in-frame clones, with some not included. This sample has 380,000 or so clones, with about 90% found just once. Sample: peripheral blood. The receptor set was obtained from a man aged 35 to 55 with acute or convalescent COVID-19.

The rearrangement links TRBV5-8 to TRBJ1-4; 7 bases line up with TRBD1. This CDR3 is built from 14 residues. With 4 bases clipped from V and 8 bases from J, the junction kept 8 bases outside the gene matches. Germline values: CDR1 SGHTS, CDR2 YDEGEE. The CDR3 is CASSAGQVWEKLFF. The CDR3 DNA reads TGTGCCAGCAGCGCTGGACAGGTTTGGGAAAAACTGTTTTTT.

V usage is TRBV27 and J usage is TRBJ1-5; the match to TRBD1 covers 7 bases. Looked up from germline, CDR1 is MNHEY and CDR2 is SMNVEV (reference sequence). The CDR3 length is 14 residues. V lost 8 bases and J lost 5; bases outside the gene matches: 9. CDR3 in amino acids: CASPDRVGDQPQHF. CDR3 in DNA: TGTGCCAGCCCCGACAGGGTGGGTGATCAGCCCCAGCATTTT.

CDR3 bases: TGTGCCTGGATGGGACAACGCTCTGGAAACACCATATATTTT. Translation: CAWMGQRSGNTIYF. J is TRBJ1-3 and V is TRBV30, with D maybe TRBD1 (6 bases). Trimming left V 4 bases short and J 0 bases short, with 10 bases between. There are 14 residues in the CDR3. Germline V gene data show CDR1 as GTSNPN and CDR2 as SVGIG (reference sequence).

The V gene is TRBV2, the J gene TRBJ1-4; TRBD1 agrees at 8 bases. Looked up from germline, CDR1 is SNHLY and CDR2 is FYNNEI. There are 13 residues in the CDR3. Unmatched junction bases numbered 6, after V lost 7 bases and J lost 8 bases. Written as DNA, the CDR3 is TGTGCCAGCAAGGGACAGGTACAGGAAAAACTGTTTTTT. Protein product: CASKGQVQEKLFF. The full variable domain, rest sourced from reference TRBV2 and TRBJ1-4, is EPEVTQTPSHQVTQMGQEVILRCVPISNHLYFYWYRQILGQKVEFLVSFYNNEISEKSEIFDDQFSVERPDGSNFTLKIRSTKLEDSAMYFCASKGQVQEKLFFGSGTQLSVL.

The rearrangement joins TRBV27 to TRBJ2-3; 15 nucleotides line up with TRBD2. Trimming at V came to 4 bases and at J to 3 bases, leaving 5 bases not matched to a gene. In germline, CDR1 is MNHEY, CDR2 SMNVEV (reference sequence). The CDR3 is 17 amino acids. The CDR3: CASSWGLAGGQTDTQYF. In DNA form, the CDR3 reads TGTGCCAGCAGTTGGGGACTAGCGGGGGGACAAACAGATACGCAGTATTTT.

The V call is TRBV9, the J call TRBJ2-1, with 7 bases that match TRBD1. Germline CDR1 and CDR2: SGDLS and YYNGEE. V shed 4 bases and J 7 bases; nucleotides not matched to a gene: 11. The CDR3 loop spans 15 amino acids. CDR3: CASSTMGTVGNEQFF. The CDR3 DNA is TGTGCCAGCAGCACGATGGGGACAGTTGGGAATGAGCAGTTCTTC. Filled out from reference TRBV9 and TRBJ2-1, the complete variable domain reads DSGVTQTPKHLITATGQRVTLRCSPRSGDLSVYWYQQSLDQGLQFLIQYYNGEERAKGNILERFSAQQFPDLHSELNLSSLELGDSALYFCASSTMGTVGNEQFFGPGTRLTVL.

The chain carries TRBV27 and TRBJ1-2, with a possible D match to TRBD1 (5 bases). Germline V lookup: CDR1 MNHEY, CDR2 SMNVEV (reference sequence). The CDR3 totals 15 residues. V dropped 0 bases and J dropped 4 bases, with 12 bases sitting between them. CDR3 bases: TGTGCCAGCAGTTTATCGGAACCGGGGGGCTATGGCTACACCTTC. This translates into CASSLSEPGGYGYTF.

V is TRBV3-1 (or the pseudogene TRBV3-2) and J is TRBJ1-1; 9 bases align to TRBD1. Unmatched junction bases numbered 11, after V lost 1 base and J lost 2 bases. Germline V CDR1 and CDR2: LGHDT, YNNKEL (reference sequence). The CDR3 consists of 18 residues. The CDR3 reads CASSQGGYTGGPNTEAFF. The CDR3 nucleotides are TGTGCCAGCAGCCAAGGGGGGTACACAGGGGGCCCTAACACTGAAGCTTTCTTT.

This clone appeared once. CDR3 coding DNA: TGTGCCAGCAGTTACGCGGGACGGACGAACACTGAAGCTTTCTTT. It specifies CASSYAGRTNTEAFF. This chain joins TRBV6-2 or TRBV6-3 and TRBJ1-1; TRBD1 is a possible D gene (5 bases). The CDR3 has 15 amino acids. CDR1 and CDR2 (germline): MNHEY, SVGEGT. Trimming stripped 2 bases from V and 1 base from J, with 11 bases between.

This sequence joins TRBV2 and TRBJ2-5, with a tentative D call TRBD1 (5 bases). The CDR3 has 11 amino acids. Germline V CDR1 and CDR2: SNHLY, FYNNEI. Trimming stripped 9 bases from V and 2 bases from J, with 7 bases between. The CDR3 loop reads CASRQQETQYF. CDR3 sequence (DNA): TGTGCCAGTAGACAGCAAGAGACCCAGTACTTC.

The chain joins TRBV3-1 (or the pseudogene TRBV3-2) to TRBJ1-5; 7 bases are a match to TRBD1. Germline lookup yields CDR1 LGHDT and CDR2 YNNKEL (reference sequence). Trimming cost V 6 bases and J 2 bases; bases outside gene matches: 4. The CDR3 has 14 residues. This CDR3 is CASSLTGGNQPQHF. CDR3 sequence (DNA): TGTGCCAGCAGTCTTACAGGGGGCAATCAGCCCCAGCATTTT.

This clone occurred once. The chain recombines TRBV3-1 (or the pseudogene TRBV3-2) with TRBJ2-3; the match to TRBD2 covers 9 bases. CDR3 length equals 16 residues. CDR1 is LGHDT and CDR2 is YNNKEL in the germline V gene (reference sequence). Trimming took 2 bases from V and 2 from J; bases not matched to a gene: 5. In DNA, the CDR3 is TGTGCCAGCAGCCAAATTAGCGGGAGCAACACAGATACGCAGTATTTT. It yields the protein CASSQISGSNTDTQYF.

The chain couples TRBV10-3 to TRBJ2-5, with 13 bases that match TRBD2. Germline V gene sequence: CDR1 ENHRY, CDR2 SYGVKD. The CDR3 runs 15 residues. The V gene end was trimmed by 7 bases and the J gene end by 5 bases; junction bases not matched to a gene: 7. This CDR3 reads CAINGLAGVGETQYF. CDR3 nucleotide sequence: TGTGCCATCAACGGACTAGCGGGAGTGGGGGAGACCCAGTACTTC.

The genes are TRBV5-8 and TRBJ1-2; D is perhaps TRBD1 (6 bases). The CDR3 has 16 residues. Germline CDR1 and CDR2: SGHTS and YDEGEE. V was shortened by 0 bases and J by 2 bases, with 14 bases between the two germline ends. The CDR3 DNA follows: TGTGCCAGCAGCTTGGGTATCTCAGGACAGAACTATGGCTACACCTTC. Its translation: CASSLGISGQNYGYTF.

The rearrangement uses TRBV29-1 and TRBJ2-3, with 11 bases aligning to TRBD1. From germline, CDR1 is SQVTM and CDR2 ANQGSEA. CDR3 length equals 15 residues. Unmatched junction bases numbered 8, after V lost 7 bases and J lost 2 bases. The CDR3 region has the DNA TGCAGCGGATCCGGGACAGGGGGATTCACAGATACGCAGTATTTT. Its translation: CSGSGTGGFTDTQYF.

The genes are TRBV27 and TRBJ2-3; no clear D. CDR3 length: 11 amino acids. Germline CDR1 and CDR2: MNHEY and SMNVEV (reference sequence). V lost 3 bases and J lost 5, with 3 bases in between. This chain's CDR3 is CASSFGDTQYF. Here the CDR3 DNA reads TGTGCCAGCAGTTTCGGAGATACGCAGTATTTT.

The genes are TRBV9 and TRBJ2-5; TRBD2 matches 8 bases. Unmatched junction bases numbered 0, after V lost 4 bases and J lost 1 base. The CDR3 totals 13 residues. Looked up from germline, CDR1 is SGDLS and CDR2 is YYNGEE. The CDR3 DNA is TGTGCCAGCAGCCGGGGGGGCCAAGAGACCCAGTACTTC. It is translated as CASSRGGQETQYF.

V is TRBV6-5 and J is TRBJ1-2; 7 positions match TRBD1. Trimming removed 2 bases from V and 4 bases from J; junction bases left unmatched: 4. The CDR3 has 14 residues. Germline V gene lookup returns CDR1 MNHEY and CDR2 SVGAGI. CDR3 bases: TGTGCCAGCAGTTACGTCGGACAGGTCTATGGCTACACCTTC. Amino acid sequence: CASSYVGQVYGYTF.

This chain uses TRBV27 with TRBJ2-2, with 8 nucleotides matching TRBD2. This CDR3 is built from 15 residues. Germline CDR1 and CDR2: MNHEY and SMNVEV (reference sequence). V was pared by 4 bases and J by 2 bases, with 3 bases of the junction left unmatched. The chain's CDR3 is CASSYSGTNTGELFF. The CDR3 bases are TGTGCCAGCAGTTATAGCGGGACCAACACCGGGGAGCTGTTTTTT.

The chain combines TRBV2 with TRBJ1-5; D is perhaps TRBD1 (6 bases). Germline V gives CDR1 SNHLY, CDR2 FYNNEI. This CDR3 spans 15 amino acids. V was shortened by 4 bases and J by 6 bases, with 16 bases between the two germline ends. CDR3 coding DNA: TGTGCCAGCAGTGGCCAAACAGGGAAGAGTCAGCCCCAGCATTTT. It yields the protein CASSGQTGKSQPQHF.

The rearrangement uses TRBV5-4 and TRBJ2-3; TRBD2 agrees at 8 bases. Trimming took 0 bases from V and 2 from J; bases not matched to a gene: 5. Germline CDR1 reads SGHNT; CDR2 reads YYREEE (reference sequence). The CDR3 length is 16 residues. This chain's CDR3 is CASSLEAGVLTDTQYF. The CDR3 bases are TGTGCCAGCAGCTTGGAAGCGGGGGTACTCACAGATACGCAGTATTTT.

The J gene is TRBJ1-4, the V gene TRBV9; D ambiguous. The CDR3 has 15 amino acids. CDR1 SGDLS and CDR2 YYNGEE come from the germline V gene. Trimming stripped 0 bases from V and 0 bases from J, with 6 bases between. The CDR3 reads CASSVGGATNEKLFF. CDR3 bases: TGTGCCAGCAGCGTAGGCGGGGCAACTAATGAAAAACTGTTTTTT. The whole variable domain, remainder taken from reference TRBV9 and TRBJ1-4, is DSGVTQTPKHLITATGQRVTLRCSPRSGDLSVYWYQQSLDQGLQFLIQYYNGEERAKGNILERFSAQQFPDLHSELNLSSLELGDSALYFCASSVGGATNEKLFFGSGTQLSVL.

Worth noting for this clone: This sample includes further DNA sequences coding for the same CDR3. This rearrangement joins TRBV28 to TRBJ1-1; maybe TRBD1 (6 bases). The CDR3 runs to 15 residues. Trimming pared 4 bases from V and 4 bases from J, leaving 16 bases between. Germline lookup yields CDR1 MDHEN and CDR2 SYDVKM. In DNA form, the CDR3 reads TGTGCCAGCAGTTCCCTGACAGGCGGAAGCACTGAAGCTTTCTTT. Protein product: CASSSLTGGSTEAFF.

This clone has just a few counts. The J gene is TRBJ1-3, the V gene TRBV9; no clear D gene. Germline CDR1 is SGDLS and CDR2 is YYNGEE. This CDR3 has 16 amino acids. The V end lost 7 bases, the J end lost 2 bases, and 19 bases lay between the germline ends. CDR3 sequence (DNA): TGTGCCAGCTCACCTTCCGCGGGAAGTACTGGAAACACCATATATTTT. Its protein product is CASSPSAGSTGNTIYF.

The chain carries TRBV6-4 and TRBJ1-1; unclear D gene. The germline V gene encodes CDR1 MRHNA and CDR2 SNTAGT. V gave up 2 bases and J gave up 0 bases, with 13 bases separating them. This CDR3 comprises 16 residues. Here the CDR3 DNA reads TGTGCCAGCAGTGACCCAGTGGAGGGAATGAACACTGAAGCTTTCTTT. It codes for CASSDPVEGMNTEAFF.

The CDR3 loop reads CASSLVGGAQTEAFF. The CDR3 region has the DNA TGTGCCAGCAGCTTAGTGGGGGGGGCGCAAACTGAAGCTTTCTTT. This chain connects TRBV7-2 to TRBJ1-1; tentatively, D is TRBD1 (6 bases). This CDR3 has 15 residues. Germline V gene lookup returns CDR1 SGHTA and CDR2 FQGNSA. Trimming took 1 base from V and 5 from J, leaving 14 bases between them.

The CDR3 protein is CASRSDIYQPQHF. CDR3 nucleotides: TGTGCCAGCAGATCCGACATTTATCAGCCCCAGCATTTT. The rearrangement uses TRBV27 and TRBJ1-5; no clear D gene. Trimming shortened V by 6 bases and J by 5 bases, and 11 bases separated the two germline ends. Germline loops: CDR1 MNHEY, CDR2 SMNVEV (reference sequence). The CDR3 is 13 residues long.

CDR3 DNA: TGCGCCAGCAGTGACGGCGGGGCGGGGAGCTACGAGCAGTACTTC. Protein product: CASSDGGAGSYEQYF. V usage is TRBV10-2 and J usage is TRBJ2-7; D is perhaps TRBD2 (6 bases). There are 15 residues in the CDR3. The germline gives CDR1 WSHSY, CDR2 SAAADI. The V gene lost 3 bases and the J gene lost 3 bases, with 15 bases spanning the gap.

CDR3 coding DNA: TGTGCCAGCAGCTTCAATTCAGGTTCAGCTTTCTTT. Its protein product is CASSFNSGSAFF. The chain couples TRBV7-8 to TRBJ1-1; D gene uncertain. The germline V gene encodes CDR1 SGHVS and CDR2 FQNEAQ. CDR3 length equals 12 residues. Trimming shortened V by 3 bases and J by 10 bases, and 12 bases separated the two germline ends.

The rearrangement joins TRBV7-9 to TRBJ1-5, with D tentatively TRBD1 (6 bases). The CDR3 length is 16 residues. CDR1 is SEHNR, CDR2 FQNEAQ, per germline (reference sequence). V shed 1 base and J shed 2 bases, with 12 bases lying between them. The CDR3 DNA sequence: TGTGCCAGCAGCTTAGGAGGGGGTCCCGGCAATCAGCCCCAGCATTTT. It yields the protein CASSLGGGPGNQPQHF.